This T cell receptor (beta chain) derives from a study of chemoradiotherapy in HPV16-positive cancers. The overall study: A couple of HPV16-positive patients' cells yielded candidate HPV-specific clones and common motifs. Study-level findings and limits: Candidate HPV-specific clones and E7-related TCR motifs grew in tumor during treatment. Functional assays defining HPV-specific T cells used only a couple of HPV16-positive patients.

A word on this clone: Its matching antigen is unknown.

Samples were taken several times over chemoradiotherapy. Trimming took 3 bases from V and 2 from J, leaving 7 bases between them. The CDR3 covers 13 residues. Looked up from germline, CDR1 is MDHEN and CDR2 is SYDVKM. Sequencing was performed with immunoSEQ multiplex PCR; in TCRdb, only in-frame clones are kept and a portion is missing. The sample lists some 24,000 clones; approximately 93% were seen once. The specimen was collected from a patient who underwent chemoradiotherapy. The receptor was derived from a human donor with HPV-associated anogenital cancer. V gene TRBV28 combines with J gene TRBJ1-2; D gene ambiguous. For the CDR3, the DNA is TGTGCCAGCAGTTTGCCCAACAACTATGGCTACACCTTC. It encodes CASSLPNNYGYTF.